The source of this TCR beta chain is a study of T cell responses to AZD1222 COVID-19 vaccine. TCRdb keeps only in-frame clones here, not all; method: immunoSEQ multiplex PCR. The data contain 130,000 or so clones, 88% of them singletons. The source was peripheral blood, collected 28 days after the second AZD1222 dose. The clonotype originates from an adult who received the AZD1222 COVID-19 vaccine.

In DNA form, the CDR3 reads TGTGCCAGCAGCGGGGACAACCTATGGGAGCAGTTCTTC. Amino acid sequence: CASSGDNLWEQFF. The genes are TRBV7-9 and TRBJ2-1, with D tentatively TRBD1 (6 bases). Per the germline V gene, CDR1 is SEHNR and CDR2 is FQNEAQ (reference sequence). The CDR3 has 13 amino acids. Trimming removed 5 bases at V and 10 bases at J, with 15 bases between.